Presented here are 30 T cell receptor beta chains from one specimen sequenced in a study of response to subunit inactivated influenza vaccine. TCRdb re-derived calls from the RT-PCR reads in MiXCR, one entry per CDR3 protein. The sample holds about half a million distinct CDR3 sequences, less than 10% seen once. This sample comprised PBMCs from blood, obtained around 25 months after vaccination. The receptors were sampled from a man aged 50 to 69 who received an inactivated influenza vaccine.

This clonotype came up many times. The chain recombines TRBV21-1 with TRBJ1-4. TRBV21-1 is deemed a pseudogene. CDR3 length equals 15 residues. The DNA for the CDR3 is TGTGCCAGCAGCAAAAGGGATTGGGGAAATGAAAAACTGTTTTTT. Protein: CASSKRDWGNEKLFF.

This clonotype showed up just a few times. The chain links TRBV2 to TRBJ2-1, with 9 bases matching TRBD1. Germline CDR1 SNHLY, CDR2 FYNNEI. This CDR3 is 16 amino acids long. The J segment lost 5 bases and the V segment lost 2 bases, leaving 7 bases of the junction unmatched. The CDR3 DNA reads as TGTGCCAGCAGTGAACTAAGACAGGGGGTCAACAATGAGCAGTTCTTC. It codes for CASSELRQGVNNEQFF.

This clonotype was seen many times. The junction departs from the called germline gene at one end, perhaps through a read error. The rearrangement uses TRBV7-9 and TRBJ2-3; no clear D. CDR3 length: 12 residues. CDR1 and CDR2 (germline): SEHNR, FQNEAQ (reference sequence). DNA of the CDR3: TGCGCCAGCAGCTTCGGCACAGATACGCAGTATTTT. It yields the protein CASSFGTDTQYF.

The chain combines TRBV4-2 with TRBJ1-5, with no clear D. Deletions cut 4 bases from V and 0 bases from J, with 13 bases between. The germline V gene encodes CDR1 LGHNA and CDR2 YNFKEQ. The CDR3 spans 16 residues. CDR3 sequence (DNA): TGTGCCAGCAGCCTCGGGGATTTGGATAGCAATCAGCCCCAGCATTTT. It is translated as CASSLGDLDSNQPQHF.

In this sample, this clonotype turned up a few times. The chain employs TRBV7-8 and TRBJ2-1; D may be TRBD1 or TRBD2 (5 bases each). Trimming removed 7 bases from V and 0 bases from J, with 16 bases in between. This CDR3 spans 16 amino acids. In germline, CDR1 is SGHVS, CDR2 FQNEAQ. CDR3 in DNA: TGTGCCAGCACCCAATCCGGGACGGTCTCCTACAATGAGCAGTTCTTC. Amino acid sequence: CASTQSGTVSYNEQFF.

The table lists this clonotype with a few counts. The J gene is TRBJ1-1, the V gene TRBV7-9, with D unclear. Trimming pared 5 bases from V and 0 bases from J, leaving 10 bases between. Germline V CDR1 and CDR2: SEHNR, FQNEAQ (reference sequence). The CDR3 is 14 residues long. The CDR3 loop reads CASSAFAMNTEAFF. In DNA, the CDR3 is TGTGCCAGCAGCGCTTTCGCAATGAACACTGAAGCTTTCTTT.

The rearrangement links TRBV6-2 or TRBV6-3 to TRBJ2-7; tentative D call: TRBD2 (6 bases). CDR1 and CDR2 (germline): MNHEY, SVGEGT. The V end was cut by 6 bases, the J end by 7 bases, with 13 bases between. The CDR3 totals 12 residues. The CDR3 here is CASSYLSGEQYF. In DNA, the CDR3 is TGTGCCAGCAGCTATCTCAGCGGGGAGCAGTACTTC.

This clonotype came up many times. V and J are TRBV3-1 and TRBJ2-3; 7 positions agree with TRBD2. The CDR3 spans 15 residues. Germline CDR1 LGHDT, CDR2 YNNKEL (reference sequence). Trimming at V came to 1 base and at J to 2 bases, leaving 3 bases not matched to a gene. In DNA, the CDR3 is TGTGCCAGCAGCCAAGGGGAGGGAATCACAGATACGCAGTATTTT. It is translated as CASSQGEGITDTQYF.

At least ten counts were recorded for this clonotype. The junction departs from the called germline gene at one end, perhaps through a read error. The V and J genes are TRBV28 and TRBJ1-2; D gene ambiguous. The CDR3 consists of 13 residues. CDR1 MDHEN and CDR2 SYDVKM come from the germline V gene. The CDR3 region has the DNA TGTGCCAGCAGTTTCGGAGGTCACTATGACTACACCTTC. This translates into CASSFGGHYDYTF.

This clonotype was detected ten times or more. The chain is built from TRBV12-3 or TRBV12-4 and TRBJ2-5; TRBD2 matches at 7 bases. V lost 5 bases, J lost 0 bases, and 6 bases stayed unmatched. The CDR3 extends over 15 amino acids. DNA of the CDR3: TGTGCCAGCAGTGCCGGGAGGCTGTACCAAGAGACCCAGTACTTC. Amino acid sequence: CASSAGRLYQETQYF.

This chain connects TRBV10-3 to TRBJ2-5; 11 bases fit TRBD2. The CDR3 has 17 amino acids. In germline, CDR1 is ENHRY, CDR2 SYGVKD. V was pared by 2 bases and J by 2 bases, with 7 bases of the junction left unmatched. Here the CDR3 DNA reads TGTGCCATCAGTGAGCCCACCGGGACTAGCGGACAAGAGACCCAGTACTTC. It specifies CAISEPTGTSGQETQYF.

The chain combines TRBV29-1 with TRBJ2-3; 7 positions match TRBD1. The V segment lost 3 bases and the J segment 0 bases; nucleotides outside the gene matches: 3. CDR3 length: 14 residues. Germline loops: CDR1 SQVTM, CDR2 ANQGSEA. CDR3 sequence (DNA): TGCAGCGTTGACGGGACAGAGAGCACAGATACGCAGTATTTT. Amino acids: CSVDGTESTDTQYF.

This clonotype was seen at least ten times. V gene TRBV7-9 combines with J gene TRBJ2-7, with TRBD1 matching over 7 bases. CDR3 length: 16 amino acids. Losses at the gene ends were 4 bases for V and 3 bases for J; bases not matched to a gene: 12. The germline V gene has CDR1 SEHNR and CDR2 FQNEAQ (reference sequence). The DNA for the CDR3 is TGTGCCAGCAGCTCCAGGACAGGTCGTTTGGGCTACGAGCAGTACTTC. Protein sequence: CASSSRTGRLGYEQYF.

This clonotype has at least ten counts. CDR3 residues: CASSQRLVYQETQYF. CDR3 in DNA: TGTGCCAGCAGCCAGAGACTAGTCTACCAAGAGACCCAGTACTTC. The rearrangement uses TRBV6-1 and TRBJ2-5; a possible D gene is TRBD2 (6 bases). V shed 6 bases and J shed 0 bases, with 14 bases lying between them. This CDR3 spans 15 amino acids. Germline lookup yields CDR1 MNHNS and CDR2 SASEGT.

This clonotype was found a few times. The chain is built from TRBV4-2 and TRBJ1-4; D remains unclear. The CDR3 extends over 16 amino acids. The V and J ends lost 0 bases and 5 bases respectively, with 13 bases between them. The germline V gene encodes CDR1 LGHNA and CDR2 YNFKEQ. This chain's CDR3 is CASSQDAGPWNEKLFF. The CDR3 nucleotides are TGTGCCAGCAGCCAAGATGCGGGCCCGTGGAATGAAAAACTGTTTTTT.

The J gene is TRBJ2-3, the V gene TRBV20-1; 13 bases agree with TRBD2. This CDR3 is 16 amino acids long. Germline values: CDR1 DFQATT, CDR2 SNEGSKA (reference sequence). V trimming: 5 bases; J trimming: 1 base; junction bases outside the gene matches: 6. The CDR3 loop is CSASGTSGIRTDTQYF. The CDR3 nucleotides are TGCAGTGCTTCCGGGACTAGCGGGATCCGCACAGATACGCAGTATTTT.

This clonotype was recorded at least ten times. The chain has TRBV29-1 and TRBJ1-5; 10 bases are a match to TRBD1. The CDR3 is made up of 14 amino acids. V lost 4 bases to trimming and J lost 7 bases; unmatched junction nucleotides: 7. Per germline, CDR1 SQVTM and CDR2 ANQGSEA. CDR3 nucleotides: TGCAGCGTTGGAGACAGGGGGCTAGGGCAGCCCCAGCATTTT. Protein sequence: CSVGDRGLGQPQHF. Filled out from reference TRBV29-1 and TRBJ1-5, the complete variable domain reads SAVISQKPSRDICQRGTSLTIQCQVDSQVTMMFWYRQQPGQSLTLIATANQGSEATYESGFVIDKFPISRPNLTFSTLTVSNMSPEDSSIYLCSVGDRGLGQPQHFGDGTRLSIL.

This clonotype was detected a few times. The V gene is TRBV4-2, the J gene TRBJ1-3; a possible D gene is TRBD1 (6 bases). Trimming left V 2 bases short and J 0 bases short, with 14 bases between. This CDR3 has 17 residues. Germline-derived CDR1 and CDR2 are LGHNA and YNFKEQ. As DNA, the CDR3 is TGTGCCAGCAGCCAAACCGGGACATCCCGCTCTGGAAACACCATATATTTT. Translation gives CASSQTGTSRSGNTIYF.

This clonotype was seen only a few times. The V call is TRBV7-2, the J call TRBJ2-2, with D hard to call. Per germline, CDR1 SGHTA and CDR2 FQGNSA. This CDR3 has 16 residues. V lost 4 bases, J lost 0 bases, and 12 bases lay in between. In nucleotides, the CDR3 is TGTGCCAGCAGCTCCAGGTCCGGAGCGAACACCGGGGAGCTGTTTTTT. This sequence encodes CASSSRSGANTGELFF. The full variable domain, completed using reference TRBV7-2 and TRBJ2-2, is GAGVSQSPSNKVTEKGKDVELRCDPISGHTALYWYRQSLGQGLEFLIYFQGNSAPDKSGLPSDRFSAERTGGSVSTLTIQRTQQEDSAVYLCASSSRSGANTGELFFGEGSRLTVL.

There are a few counts of this clonotype. V gene TRBV6-1 combines with J gene TRBJ1-1; D is undetermined. The ends were cut back, 6 bases at V and 5 bases at J, with 25 bases in the middle. The CDR3 runs 17 residues. Germline V lookup: CDR1 MNHNS, CDR2 SASEGT. CDR3 bases: TGTGCCAGCAGACCCCGTACCCTTTCCGCAAATAATACTGAAGCTTTCTTT. Translated, it gives CASRPRTLSANNTEAFF.

This clonotype was counted at least ten times. The chain links TRBV7-9 to TRBJ2-7; no clear D. The CDR3 loop spans 12 amino acids. V lost 5 bases and J 5 bases, leaving 10 bases between the germline ends. CDR1 SEHNR and CDR2 FQNEAQ come from the germline V gene (reference sequence). The CDR3 DNA reads as TGTGCCAGCAGCCCCGTTGGAAACGAGCAGTACTTC. Residues: CASSPVGNEQYF.

The chain employs TRBV14 and TRBJ1-1, with no clear D. This CDR3 is built from 14 residues. Germline V lookup: CDR1 SGHDN, CDR2 FVKESK. V lost 5 bases, J lost 4 bases, and 14 bases lay in between. CDR3 bases: TGTGCCAGCAGCACTCGTCCAACGAGCACTGAAGCTTTCTTT. Its protein is CASSTRPTSTEAFF. Using reference TRBV14 and TRBJ1-1 for the parts outside the CDR3, the full variable domain is EAGVTQFPSHSVIEKGQTVTLRCDPISGHDNLYWYRRVMGKEIKFLLHFVKESKQDESGMPNNRFLAERTGGTYSTLKVQPAELEDSGVYFCASSTRPTSTEAFFGQGTRLTVV.

V gene TRBV29-1 combines with J gene TRBJ1-5; a possible D gene is TRBD1 (6 bases). V was pared by 6 bases and J by 3 bases, with 12 bases between. Germline loops: CDR1 SQVTM, CDR2 ANQGSEA. The CDR3 sequence is 13 residues long. CDR3 residues: CSVEDSPNQPQHF. In DNA form, the CDR3 reads TGCAGCGTGGAGGACAGCCCCAATCAGCCCCAGCATTTT.

This clonotype came up a few times. This sequence joins TRBV28 and TRBJ2-7, with a weak D call TRBD2 (6 bases). Germline V gives CDR1 MDHEN, CDR2 SYDVKM. Trimming pared 6 bases from V and 3 bases from J, leaving 18 bases between. This CDR3 comprises 15 residues. The CDR3 DNA sequence: TGTGCCAGCAGGGCCGGGCTCAGCGGGCTCTACGAGCAGTACTTC. Its translation: CASRAGLSGLYEQYF.

This clonotype was counted between two and nine times. This chain links TRBV6-2 or TRBV6-3 with TRBJ2-7; 7 nucleotides agree with TRBD1. Germline CDR1 MNHEY, CDR2 SVGEGT. The CDR3 is 15 amino acids. V shed 2 bases, J shed 2 bases, and the junction held 6 bases outside the gene matches. The CDR3: CASSYGLTGPYEQYF. CDR3 in DNA: TGTGCCAGCAGTTACGGGTTGACAGGGCCCTACGAGCAGTACTTC.

This clonotype was observed a handful of times. V is TRBV29-1 and J is TRBJ2-5, with D possibly called TRBD1 or TRBD2 (5 bases each). V dropped 8 bases and J dropped 4 bases, with 17 bases sitting between them. Germline V lookup: CDR1 SQVTM, CDR2 ANQGSEA. This CDR3 has 13 residues. CDR3 DNA: TGCAGCTCTGCCGGAGGACACGGAGAGACCCAGTACTTC. Protein sequence: CSSAGGHGETQYF.

The chain links TRBV5-1 to TRBJ2-6; D is tentatively TRBD1 or TRBD2 (5 bases each). CDR1 and CDR2 from the germline V gene are SGHRS and YFSETQ. The CDR3 totals 16 residues. V lost 4 bases to trimming and J lost 3 bases, with 14 bases between them. This CDR3 is CASSPGSGGGANVLTF. The CDR3 nucleotides read TGCGCCAGCAGCCCCGGGTCTGGGGGTGGGGCCAACGTCCTGACTTTC.

This clonotype appeared many times. The J gene is TRBJ1-1, the V gene TRBV25-1; maybe TRBD1 (6 bases). Trimming took off 4 bases at V and 4 bases at J, with 10 bases between the two ends. This CDR3 has 13 amino acids. In germline, CDR1 is MGHDK, CDR2 SYGVNS. CDR3 sequence reads: CASSVTGSTEAFF. CDR3 sequence (DNA): TGTGCCAGCAGTGTTACAGGGTCCACTGAAGCTTTCTTT.

The rearrangement links TRBV24-1 to TRBJ2-1; D possibly uses TRBD1 or TRBD2 (5 bases each). The CDR3 sequence is 15 residues long. CDR1 and CDR2 from the germline V gene are KGHDR and SFDVKD. V lost 3 bases, J lost 5 bases, and 13 bases lay in between. This chain's CDR3 is CATSDQQGPHNEQFF. DNA of the CDR3: TGTGCCACCAGTGATCAGCAGGGACCCCACAATGAGCAGTTCTTC.

About this clonotype: A junction end diverges from the germline sequence, so it may reflect a read error. This rearrangement joins TRBV2 to TRBJ2-5, with D hard to call. CDR1 SNHLY and CDR2 FYNNEI come from the germline V gene. The CDR3 sequence is 13 residues long. CDR3 loop: CASSGPPQGTQYF. The DNA for the CDR3 is TGTGCCAGCAGCGGCCCCCCTCAAGGGACCCAGTACTTC.